This record looks at one T cell receptor beta chain sequence and its context. V lost 6 bases, J lost 3 bases, and 0 bases stayed unmatched. The CDR3 runs to 12 residues. Germline assignment: CDR1 MNHEY and CDR2 SMNVEV (reference sequence). The sample originates from a study of OX40 agonist ivuxolimab in advanced cancers. Looking at the study overall: Patients received the agonistic anti-OX40 (CD134) antibody ivuxolimab.

A history of autoimmune disease or systemic immunosuppression excluded patients. Only in-frame clones appear in the TCRdb table, and some are missing; sequencing was by immunoSEQ multiplex PCR. The data show roughly 81,000 clones, roughly 94% seen once. The sequence was obtained from an adult with an advanced solid tumor such as melanoma, head and neck, liver or kidney cancer. Sequenced material: CD4+ or CD8+ T cells sorted from blood, taken in a trial of the OX40 agonist ivuxolimab. V and J are TRBV27 and TRBJ1-2; TRBD1 aligns across 8 bases. The CDR3 nucleotides read TGTGCCAGCAGGACAGGGGACTATGGCTACACCTTC. Translated: CASRTGDYGYTF.